This is a list of T cell receptor beta chains from one sample in a study of Ad26.COV2.S vaccination and SARS-CoV-2 variants. Method: immunoSEQ multiplex PCR; TCRdb's copy keeps in-frame clones and lacks some. The repertoire holds some 400,000 clones, with approximately 90% as singletons. The material sequenced was peripheral blood, taken in a trial of Ad26.COV2.S vaccine versus placebo. The receptor source for this set is a person between 18 and 59 years old who received the Ad26.COV2.S COVID-19 vaccine or a placebo. The CDR3 runs from the conserved cysteine through the conserved F or W. Fields, in order: D gene, J gene, clone size, V gene, CDR3 protein, CDR3 DNA. D genes are given only for firm matches. Clone size, where shown, is once, few, many, or a class for clones that have expanded.

- | TRBJ1-5 | - | TRBV6-5 | CASSYSRDSNQPQHF | TGTGCCAGCAGTTACTCAAGGGATAGCAATCAGCCCCAGCATTTT
TRBD1 | TRBJ2-1 | - | TRBV2 | CASRQGTSPSEQFF | TGTGCCAGCCGACAGGGTACTAGTCCAAGTGAGCAGTTCTTC
- | TRBJ1-5 | - | TRBV4-1 | CASSQETPGSNSNQPQHF | TGCGCCAGCAGCCAAGAAACCCCCGGCTCAAATAGCAATCAGCCCCAGCATTTT
- | TRBJ1-5 | - | TRBV27 | CASSPNTGRWQPQHF | TGTGCCAGCAGTCCCAATACAGGGAGGTGGCAGCCCCAGCATTTT
TRBD1 | TRBJ1-6 | - | TRBV14 | CASSQEGGAYNSPLHF | TGTGCCAGCAGCCAAGAAGGGGGCGCCTATAATTCACCCCTCCACTTT
- | TRBJ2-7 | - | TRBV18 | CASSPQGTYEQYF | TGTGCCAGCTCACCACAGGGGACCTACGAGCAGTACTTC
- | TRBJ1-1 | - | TRBV28 | CASSPNARTAKAFF | TGTGCCAGCAGCCCAAATGCCCGGACAGCTAAAGCTTTCTTT
TRBD1 | TRBJ2-1 | - | TRBV24-1 | CATSDSSRDREQFF | TGTGCCACCAGTGATTCGTCCCGGGACAGGGAGCAGTTCTTC
- | TRBJ2-7 | - | TRBV21-1 | CASSKGARGPEQYF | TGTGCCAGCAGCAAAGGGGCCAGGGGTCCCGAGCAGTACTTC
TRBD1 | TRBJ1-2 | - | TRBV5-4 | CASSYIRDRTNYGYTF | TGTGCCAGCAGCTATATCCGGGACAGGACTAACTATGGCTACACCTTC
- | TRBJ2-1 | - | TRBV18 | CASSPKVGYSYNEQFF | TGTGCCAGCTCACCAAAGGTGGGATACTCCTACAATGAGCAGTTCTTC
- | TRBJ2-7 | - | TRBV9 | CASSAGTSHSYEQYF | TGTGCCAGCAGCGCCGGGACTTCCCACTCCTACGAGCAGTACTTC
- | TRBJ1-2 | once | TRBV7-8 | CASSLGFGGVVGYTF | TGTGCCAGCAGCCTGGGGTTCGGTGGGGTGGTGGGCTACACCTTC
TRBD1 | TRBJ2-7 | - | TRBV4-1 | CASSRTGGGVSYEQYF | TGCGCCAGCAGCCGGACAGGGGGGGGAGTCAGCTACGAGCAGTACTTC
- | TRBJ2-7 | - | TRBV4-1 | CASSQWTGPYEQYF | TGCGCCAGCAGCCAATGGACTGGACCCTACGAGCAGTACTTC
- | TRBJ2-2 | - | TRBV7-3 | CASSFLPSGGGELFF | TGTGCCAGCAGCTTTCTCCCTTCCGGGGGCGGGGAGCTGTTTTTT
- | TRBJ1-3 | - | TRBV5-1 | CASSYSPRGAFGNTIYF | TGCGCCAGCAGTTACTCCCCCAGGGGAGCTTTTGGAAACACCATATATTTT